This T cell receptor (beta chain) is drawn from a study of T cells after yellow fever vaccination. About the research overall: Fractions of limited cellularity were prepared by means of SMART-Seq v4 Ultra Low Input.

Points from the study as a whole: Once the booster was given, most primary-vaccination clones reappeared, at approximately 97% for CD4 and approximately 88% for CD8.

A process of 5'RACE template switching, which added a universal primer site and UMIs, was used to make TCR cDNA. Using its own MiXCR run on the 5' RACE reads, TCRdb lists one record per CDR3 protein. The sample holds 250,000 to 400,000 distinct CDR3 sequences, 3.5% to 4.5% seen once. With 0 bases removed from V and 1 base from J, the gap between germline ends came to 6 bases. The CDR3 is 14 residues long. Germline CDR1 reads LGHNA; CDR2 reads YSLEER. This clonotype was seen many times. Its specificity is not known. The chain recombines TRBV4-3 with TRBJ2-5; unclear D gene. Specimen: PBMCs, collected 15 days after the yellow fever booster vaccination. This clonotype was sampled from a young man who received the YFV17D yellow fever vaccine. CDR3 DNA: TGCGCCAGCAGCCAAGAGGGGATCCAAGAGACCCAGTACTTC. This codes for CASSQEGIQETQYF.